This TCR beta chain was documented in a study of breast tumors, draining lymph nodes, adjacent tissues. General study points: Compared with basal-like, luminal-like tumors shared significantly more repertoire with nontumor tissue.

TCRdb called the multiplex PCR reads again in MiXCR, with one record for every CDR3 protein. The table lists approximately 22,000 distinct CDR3 sequences, approximately 33% of them singletons. This clonotype ranks as medium-sized. Its antigen is undetermined. With 5 bases removed from V and 7 bases from J, the gap between germline ends came to 15 bases. CDR3 length equals 13 residues. Germline CDR1 reads LNHDA; CDR2 reads SQIVND (reference sequence). This sequence was found in a female donor with breast cancer. Some clones in this sample may be carry-over from other donors' samples. Specimen: breast tumor tissue. V is TRBV19 and J is TRBJ2-7; no definite D call. The CDR3 DNA reads TGTGCCAGTAGTTCCAGCATGGGGTGGGAGCAGTACTTC. It encodes CASSSSMGWEQYF. Based on the CDR3 plus reference TRBV19 and TRBJ2-7, the full variable domain is DGGITQSPKYLFRKEGQNVTLSCEQNLNHDAMYWYRQDPGQGLRLIYYSQIVNDFQKGDIAEGYSVSREKKESFPLTVTSAQKNPTAFYLCASSSSMGWEQYFGPGTRLTVT.